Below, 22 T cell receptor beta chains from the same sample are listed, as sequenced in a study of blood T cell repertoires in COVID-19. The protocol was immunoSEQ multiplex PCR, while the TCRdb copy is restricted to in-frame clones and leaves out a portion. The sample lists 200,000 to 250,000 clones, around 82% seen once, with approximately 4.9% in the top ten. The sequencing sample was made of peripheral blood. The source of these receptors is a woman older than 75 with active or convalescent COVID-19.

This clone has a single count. CDR3 sequence (DNA): TGTGCCTGGAGCACAGGCGGGGTGGCCACTGAAGCTTTCTTT. It translates to CAWSTGGVATEAFF. The V call is TRBV30, the J call TRBJ1-1; D is perhaps TRBD1 (5 bases). Trimming shortened V by 3 bases and J by 4 bases, and 15 bases separated the two germline ends. Germline assignment: CDR1 GTSNPN and CDR2 SVGIG (reference sequence). This CDR3 is built from 14 residues.

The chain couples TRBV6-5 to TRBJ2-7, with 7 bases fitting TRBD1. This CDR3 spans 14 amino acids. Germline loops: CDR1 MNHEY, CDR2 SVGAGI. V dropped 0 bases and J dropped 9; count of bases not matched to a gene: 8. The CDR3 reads CASSYSLTGRRQYF. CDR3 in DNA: TGTGCCAGCAGTTACTCGTTGACAGGGCGACGGCAGTACTTC.

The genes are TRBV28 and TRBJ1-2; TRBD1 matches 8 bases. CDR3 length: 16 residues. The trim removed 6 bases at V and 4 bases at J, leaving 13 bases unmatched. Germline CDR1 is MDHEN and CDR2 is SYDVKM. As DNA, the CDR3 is TGTGCCAGCAGACAACAGGGGGGGACACTAGGCTATGGCTACACCTTC. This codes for CASRQQGGTLGYGYTF.

The CDR3 bases are TGTGCCAGCAGCCTAGATGGTCAGCCCCAGCATTTT. It specifies CASSLDGQPQHF. The gene calls are TRBV12-3 or TRBV12-4 and TRBJ1-5; D is uncertain. This CDR3 region has 12 residues. Trimming cost V 6 bases and J 6 bases, with 9 bases left between them.

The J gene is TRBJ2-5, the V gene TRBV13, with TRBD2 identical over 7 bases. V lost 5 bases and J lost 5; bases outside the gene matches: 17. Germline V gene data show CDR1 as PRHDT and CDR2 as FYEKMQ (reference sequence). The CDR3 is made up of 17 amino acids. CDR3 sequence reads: CASSERRAGDPRETQYF. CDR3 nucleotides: TGTGCCAGCAGCGAACGCCGGGCGGGGGACCCAAGGGAGACCCAGTACTTC.

CDR3 in amino acids: CASRTGGGYAGNQPQHF. CDR3 bases: TGTGCCAGCAGGACAGGGGGCGGCTACGCCGGCAATCAGCCCCAGCATTTT. This sequence joins TRBV7-9 and TRBJ1-5; TRBD1 aligns across 10 bases. CDR1 is SEHNR and CDR2 is FQNEAQ in the germline V gene (reference sequence). This CDR3 is 17 amino acids long. V lost 6 bases, J lost 2 bases, and 10 bases stayed unmatched. Supplemented by reference TRBV7-9 and TRBJ1-5, the full variable domain reads DTGVSQNPRHKITKRGQNVTFRCDPISEHNRLYWYRQTLGQGPEFLTYFQNEAQLEKSRLLSDRFSAERPKGSFSTLEIQRTEQGDSAMYLCASRTGGGYAGNQPQHFGDGTRLSIL.

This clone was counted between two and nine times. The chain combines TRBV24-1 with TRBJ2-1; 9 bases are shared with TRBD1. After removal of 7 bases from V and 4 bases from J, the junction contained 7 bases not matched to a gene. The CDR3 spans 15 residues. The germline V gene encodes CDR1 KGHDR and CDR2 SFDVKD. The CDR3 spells CATSGPGTGYNEQFF. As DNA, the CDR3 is TGTGCCACCAGCGGTCCCGGGACAGGGTACAATGAGCAGTTCTTC.

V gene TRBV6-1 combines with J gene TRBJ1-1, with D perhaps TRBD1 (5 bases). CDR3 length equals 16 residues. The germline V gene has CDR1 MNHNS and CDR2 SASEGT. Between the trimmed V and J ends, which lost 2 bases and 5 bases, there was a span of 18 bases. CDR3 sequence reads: CASSEQTGQVGTEAFF. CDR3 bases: TGTGCCAGCAGTGAACAAACAGGCCAAGTTGGGACTGAAGCTTTCTTT.

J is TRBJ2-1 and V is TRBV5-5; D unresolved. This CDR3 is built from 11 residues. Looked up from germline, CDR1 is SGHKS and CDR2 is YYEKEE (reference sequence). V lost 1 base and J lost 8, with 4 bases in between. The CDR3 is CASSLFDEQFF. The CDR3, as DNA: TGTGCCAGCAGCTTGTTCGATGAGCAGTTCTTC.

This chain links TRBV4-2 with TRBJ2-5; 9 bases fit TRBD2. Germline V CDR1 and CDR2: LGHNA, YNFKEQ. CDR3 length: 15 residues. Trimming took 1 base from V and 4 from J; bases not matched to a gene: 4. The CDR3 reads CASSQGVAGAETQYF. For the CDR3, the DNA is TGTGCCAGCAGCCAAGGGGTAGCGGGAGCAGAGACCCAGTACTTC.

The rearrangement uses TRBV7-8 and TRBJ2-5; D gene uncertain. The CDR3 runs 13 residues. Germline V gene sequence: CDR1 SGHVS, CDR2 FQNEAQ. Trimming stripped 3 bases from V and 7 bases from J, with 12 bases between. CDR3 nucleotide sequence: TGTGCCAGCAGCTTCTCGGCTTGGGCGACCCAGTACTTC. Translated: CASSFSAWATQYF.

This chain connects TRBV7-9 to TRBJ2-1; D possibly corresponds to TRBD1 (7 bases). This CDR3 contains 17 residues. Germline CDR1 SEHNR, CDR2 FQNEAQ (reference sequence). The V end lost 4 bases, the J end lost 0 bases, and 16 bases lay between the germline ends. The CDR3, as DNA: TGTGCCAGCAGCTCTAACAGGGGACTGAGCTCCTACAATGAGCAGTTCTTC. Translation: CASSSNRGLSSYNEQFF.

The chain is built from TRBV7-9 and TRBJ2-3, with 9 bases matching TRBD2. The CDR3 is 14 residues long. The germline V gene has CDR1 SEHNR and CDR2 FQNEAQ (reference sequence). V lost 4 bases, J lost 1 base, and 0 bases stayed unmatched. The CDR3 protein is CASSSSGGTDTQYF. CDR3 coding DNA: TGTGCCAGCAGCTCTAGCGGGGGCACAGATACGCAGTATTTT.

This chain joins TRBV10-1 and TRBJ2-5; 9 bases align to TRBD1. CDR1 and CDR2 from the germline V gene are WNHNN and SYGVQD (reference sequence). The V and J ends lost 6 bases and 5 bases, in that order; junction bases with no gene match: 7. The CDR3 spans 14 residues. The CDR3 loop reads CASSLGQGTETQYF. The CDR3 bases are TGCGCCAGCAGCCTGGGACAGGGAACCGAGACCCAGTACTTC.

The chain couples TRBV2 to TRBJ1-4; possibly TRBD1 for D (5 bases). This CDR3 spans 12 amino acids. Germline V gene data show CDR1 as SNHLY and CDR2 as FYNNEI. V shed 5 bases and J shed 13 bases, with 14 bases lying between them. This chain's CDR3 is CASSKQEIGLFF. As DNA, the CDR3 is TGTGCCAGCAGTAAACAGGAGATCGGACTGTTTTTT.

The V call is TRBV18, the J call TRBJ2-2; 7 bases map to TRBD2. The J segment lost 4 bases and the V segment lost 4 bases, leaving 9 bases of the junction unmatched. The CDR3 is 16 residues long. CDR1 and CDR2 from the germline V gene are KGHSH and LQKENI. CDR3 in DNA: TGTGCCAGCTCACGGGAGGGGAATTACGGCACCGGGGAGCTGTTTTTT. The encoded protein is CASSREGNYGTGELFF.

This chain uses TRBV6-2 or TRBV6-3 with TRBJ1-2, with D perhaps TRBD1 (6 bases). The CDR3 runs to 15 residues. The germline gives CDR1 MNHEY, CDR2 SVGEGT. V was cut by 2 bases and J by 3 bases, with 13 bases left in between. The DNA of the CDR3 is TGTGCCAGCAGTTACGTTGCAGGGGCGGACTATGGCTACACCTTC. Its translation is CASSYVAGADYGYTF.

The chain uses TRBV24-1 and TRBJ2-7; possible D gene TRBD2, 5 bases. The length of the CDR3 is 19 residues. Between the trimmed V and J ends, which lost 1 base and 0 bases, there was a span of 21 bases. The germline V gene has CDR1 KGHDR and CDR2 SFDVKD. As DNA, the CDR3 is TGTGCCACCAGTGATTTTATTTCTGGTGTCGGGGTTACCTCCTACGAGCAGTACTTC. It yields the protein CATSDFISGVGVTSYEQYF.

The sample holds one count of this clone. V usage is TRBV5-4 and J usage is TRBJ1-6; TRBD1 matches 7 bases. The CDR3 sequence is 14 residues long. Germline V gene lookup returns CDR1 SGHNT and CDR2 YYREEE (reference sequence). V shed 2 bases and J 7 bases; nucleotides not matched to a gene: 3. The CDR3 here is CASSLPGQNSPLHF. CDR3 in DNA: TGTGCCAGCAGCTTACCGGGACAGAATTCACCCCTCCACTTT.

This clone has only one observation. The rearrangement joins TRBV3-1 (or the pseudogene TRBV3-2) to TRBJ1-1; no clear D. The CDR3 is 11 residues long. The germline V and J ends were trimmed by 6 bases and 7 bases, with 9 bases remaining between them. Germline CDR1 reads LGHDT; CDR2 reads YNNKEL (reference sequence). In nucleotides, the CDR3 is TGTGCCAGCAGTCGGCGGAGTGAAGCTTTCTTT. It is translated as CASSRRSEAFF.

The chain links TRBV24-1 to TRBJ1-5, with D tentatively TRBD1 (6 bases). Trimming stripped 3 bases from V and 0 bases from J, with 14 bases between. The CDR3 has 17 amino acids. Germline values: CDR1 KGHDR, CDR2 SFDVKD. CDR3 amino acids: CATSDTADSISNQPQHF. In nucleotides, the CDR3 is TGTGCCACCAGTGATACCGCGGACAGTATTAGCAATCAGCCCCAGCATTTT.

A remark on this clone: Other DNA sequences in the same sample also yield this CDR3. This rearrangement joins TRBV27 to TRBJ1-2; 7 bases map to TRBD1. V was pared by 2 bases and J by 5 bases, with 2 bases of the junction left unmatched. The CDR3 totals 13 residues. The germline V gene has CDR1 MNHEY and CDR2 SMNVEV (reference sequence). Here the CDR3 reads CASSLPGGYGYTF. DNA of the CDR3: TGTGCCAGCAGTTTACCAGGGGGATATGGCTACACCTTC.